What follows are 27 T cell receptor beta chains derived from one specimen sequenced in a study of blood T cell repertoires in COVID-19. Libraries were prepared by immunoSEQ multiplex PCR; TCRdb keeps only in-frame clonotypes and omits some of them. In the table there are about 240,000 clones, 75% to 85% of which are singletons. The sequencing sample was made of peripheral blood. The receptors originated from a woman aged 55-70 years with active or convalescent COVID-19.

Remarks on this clone: An end of the junction does not agree with germline; a read error may underlie this. The V gene is TRBV19, the J gene TRBJ1-2; 10 bases match TRBD1. Germline values: CDR1 LNHDA, CDR2 SQIVND (reference sequence). The CDR3 runs to 16 residues. CDR3 loop: CASSIDRGRSFYGYTF. The CDR3 DNA is TGTGCCAGTAGCATAGACAGGGGGCGCAGTTTCTATGGCTACACCTTC.

The rearrangement links TRBV10-3 to TRBJ1-5; 7 bases map to TRBD1. The CDR3 is 13 residues long. From germline, CDR1 is ENHRY and CDR2 SYGVKD. V lost 10 bases, J lost 3 bases, and 6 bases stayed unmatched. CDR3 residues: CASVGGPNQPQHF. The CDR3 DNA reads as TGTGCCAGCGTAGGGGGCCCCAATCAGCCCCAGCATTTT.

This chain connects TRBV7-9 to TRBJ1-4, with TRBD1 matching over 7 bases. The trim removed 6 bases at V and 6 bases at J, leaving 4 bases unmatched. Germline-derived CDR1 and CDR2 are SEHNR and FQNEAQ (reference sequence). The CDR3 totals 13 residues. CDR3 DNA sequence: TGTGCCAGCAGACAGGGGTCATATGAAAAACTGTTTTTT. Translating gives CASRQGSYEKLFF.

The chain uses TRBV10-1 and TRBJ2-3; tentative D call: TRBD2 (6 bases). This CDR3 has 13 amino acids. Trimming left V 6 bases short and J 8 bases short, with 15 bases between. Looked up from germline, CDR1 is WNHNN and CDR2 is SYGVQD (reference sequence). Here the CDR3 DNA reads TGCGCCAGCAGAGAGGCTCTCGGGGGTACGCAGTATTTT. As protein: CASREALGGTQYF.

The chain employs TRBV13 and TRBJ2-5; 8 nucleotides agree with TRBD2. The CDR3 sequence is 15 residues long. CDR1 is PRHDT and CDR2 is FYEKMQ in the germline V gene (reference sequence). V lost 2 bases to trimming and J lost 1 base; unmatched junction nucleotides: 3. CDR3 in DNA: TGTGCCAGCAGCTTATTGCGGGGGGTCCAAGAGACCCAGTACTTC. Protein: CASSLLRGVQETQYF.

This sequence joins TRBV7-9 and TRBJ1-5; D not resolved. Trimming took off 7 bases at V and 7 bases at J, with 11 bases between the two ends. Germline assignment: CDR1 SEHNR and CDR2 FQNEAQ (reference sequence). The CDR3 consists of 12 residues. CDR3 DNA: TGTGCCAGCAATCAGGTTGGGCAGCCCCAGCATTTT. As protein: CASNQVGQPQHF. The full variable domain, with the rest looked up from reference TRBV7-9 and TRBJ1-5, is DTGVSQNPRHKITKRGQNVTFRCDPISEHNRLYWYRQTLGQGPEFLTYFQNEAQLEKSRLLSDRFSAERPKGSFSTLEIQRTEQGDSAMYLCASNQVGQPQHFGDGTRLSIL.

V usage is TRBV6-5 and J usage is TRBJ1-1; 11 bases map to TRBD1. The CDR3 spans 11 residues. Germline V gene sequence: CDR1 MNHEY, CDR2 SVGAGI. The V gene end was trimmed by 11 bases and the J gene end by 4 bases; junction bases not matched to a gene: 0. CDR3 DNA sequence: TGTGCCGGACAGGGGGCCACTGAAGCTTTCTTT. Translating it yields CAGQGATEAFF.

V and J are TRBV7-6 and TRBJ1-1; tentatively, D is TRBD1 (6 bases). V shed 0 bases and J shed 4 bases, with 12 bases lying between them. The germline CDR1 and CDR2 sequences are SGHVS and FNYEAQ. The CDR3 totals 15 residues. This CDR3 is CASSLARGRGTEAFF. The DNA of the CDR3 is TGTGCCAGCAGCTTAGCGAGGGGGAGGGGCACTGAAGCTTTCTTT.

V usage is TRBV29-1 and J usage is TRBJ2-7, with TRBD1 matching over 7 bases. Looked up from germline, CDR1 is SQVTM and CDR2 is ANQGSEA. This CDR3 is built from 12 residues. The J segment lost 4 bases and the V segment lost 3 bases, leaving 3 bases of the junction unmatched. As DNA, the CDR3 is TGCAGCGTTGAGACAGGGCGTTACGAGCAGTACTTC. This sequence encodes CSVETGRYEQYF.

This chain uses TRBV27 with TRBJ2-4; TRBD2 matches 9 bases. The length of the CDR3 is 15 residues. With V trimmed by 3 bases and J by 7 bases, 7 bases remained unmatched. Germline V gives CDR1 MNHEY, CDR2 SMNVEV (reference sequence). The CDR3 sequence is CASSFWRGGVNIQYF. The CDR3, as DNA: TGTGCCAGCAGTTTCTGGCGGGGGGGCGTGAACATTCAGTACTTC.

The V gene is TRBV7-3, the J gene TRBJ2-1, with 11 bases aligning to TRBD2. The V and J ends lost 5 bases and 7 bases, in that order; junction bases with no gene match: 10. CDR1 SGHTA and CDR2 FQGTGA come from the germline V gene. This CDR3 region has 16 residues. The chain's CDR3 is CASSPQPGLAANEQFF. CDR3 bases: TGTGCCAGCAGCCCCCAGCCGGGACTAGCGGCTAATGAGCAGTTCTTC.

This clone was detected only once. Other DNA sequences in this specimen translate into the identical CDR3. CDR3 in amino acids: CAWGRQGNTDTQYF. CDR3 nucleotide sequence: TGTGCCTGGGGGCGACAGGGAAACACAGATACGCAGTATTTT. J is TRBJ2-3 and V is TRBV30, with 7 nucleotides matching TRBD1. The germline V gene has CDR1 GTSNPN and CDR2 SVGIG (reference sequence). The CDR3 extends over 14 amino acids. The V and J ends lost 5 bases and 2 bases, in that order; junction bases with no gene match: 7. The full variable domain, its missing parts supplied by reference TRBV30 and TRBJ2-3, is SQTIHQWPATLVQPVGSPLSLECTVEGTSNPNLYWYRQAAGRGLQLLFYSVGIGQISSEVPQNLSASRPQDRQFILSSKKLLLSDSGFYLCAWGRQGNTDTQYFGPGTRLTVL.

This clone was observed a handful of times. V is TRBV19 and J is TRBJ1-1; D not certain. Germline V gene data show CDR1 as LNHDA and CDR2 as SQIVND (reference sequence). The CDR3 sequence is 11 residues long. V was shortened by 6 bases and J by 11 bases, with 13 bases between the two germline ends. The CDR3 DNA is TGTGCCAGTAGGGGCGGGCAGTGGGCTTTCTTT. Its translation: CASRGGQWAFF.

This sequence joins TRBV5-1 and TRBJ2-1; no reliable D call. Germline CDR1 reads SGHRS; CDR2 reads YFSETQ. The CDR3 totals 16 residues. V dropped 4 bases and J dropped 10 bases, with 24 bases sitting between them. The DNA of the CDR3 is TGCGCCAGCAGCCTCTACTTGCCCAGCGACGGATTGGAGCAGTTCTTC. Amino acids: CASSLYLPSDGLEQFF.

Only one count was recorded for this clone. The gene calls are TRBV6-5 and TRBJ1-2, with 10 bases identical to TRBD1. CDR1 and CDR2 (germline): MNHEY, SVGAGI. V gave up 10 bases and J gave up 5 bases; unmatched junction bases: 4. The CDR3 length is 12 residues. CDR3 DNA sequence: TGTGCCACAGGGGACAGGGGATATGGCTACACCTTC. Translation gives CATGDRGYGYTF.

This clone is a singleton in its sample. The J gene is TRBJ2-7, the V gene TRBV7-9, with no clear D. The germline V gene has CDR1 SEHNR and CDR2 FQNEAQ (reference sequence). The V end lost 2 bases, the J end lost 6 bases, and 14 bases lay between the germline ends. This CDR3 comprises 14 residues. The CDR3 DNA follows: TGTGCCAGCAGCTTAACTTTCTCAGGATCCGAGCAGTACTTC. As protein: CASSLTFSGSEQYF.

CDR3 DNA: TGTGCCAGCACCCCCGAGAGCGGATTTACCAATGAGCAGTTCTTC. Amino acid sequence: CASTPESGFTNEQFF. The rearrangement uses TRBV28 and TRBJ2-1; possible D gene TRBD2, 5 bases. The CDR3 length is 15 residues. CDR1 MDHEN and CDR2 SYDVKM come from the germline V gene. V was shortened by 7 bases and J by 6 bases, with 19 bases between the two germline ends.

The chain carries TRBV18 and TRBJ1-6; D uncertain. Trimming removed 6 bases from V and 7 bases from J, with 10 bases in between. The germline V gene has CDR1 KGHSH and CDR2 LQKENI. This CDR3 region has 13 residues. The CDR3 reads CASSAGYNSPLHF. For the CDR3, the DNA is TGTGCCAGCTCCGCAGGTTACAATTCACCCCTCCACTTT.

The chain carries TRBV5-4 and TRBJ2-7, with D possibly matching TRBD1 (6 bases). Trimming removed 0 bases from V and 3 bases from J, with 13 bases in between. Germline CDR1 and CDR2: SGHNT and YYREEE (reference sequence). There are 15 residues in the CDR3. The CDR3 protein is CASSLEGTRGYEQYF. Here the CDR3 DNA reads TGTGCCAGCAGCTTGGAGGGGACAAGGGGCTACGAGCAGTACTTC.

The chain combines TRBV5-1 with TRBJ1-1; D is perhaps TRBD1 (5 bases). V gave up 4 bases and J gave up 0 bases, with 10 bases separating them. CDR1 SGHRS and CDR2 YFSETQ come from the germline V gene. The CDR3 length is 14 residues. CDR3 region: CASSDQGMNTEAFF. The CDR3 nucleotides read TGCGCCAGCAGCGACCAGGGTATGAACACTGAAGCTTTCTTT.

The chain has TRBV7-2 and TRBJ1-3; no reliable D call. Germline lookup yields CDR1 SGHTA and CDR2 FQGNSA. Trimming removed 5 bases at V and 4 bases at J, with 15 bases between. The CDR3 covers 15 residues. The DNA of the CDR3 is TGTGCCAGCAGCACGCAGTCTAGAGGAGGAAACACCATATATTTT. Translation: CASSTQSRGGNTIYF. Drawing the rest from reference TRBV7-2 and TRBJ1-3, the complete variable domain is GAGVSQSPSNKVTEKGKDVELRCDPISGHTALYWYRQSLGQGLEFLIYFQGNSAPDKSGLPSDRFSAERTGGSVSTLTIQRTQQEDSAVYLCASSTQSRGGNTIYFGEGSWLTVV.

The chain joins TRBV7-9 to TRBJ2-7, with 9 bases that match TRBD1. Germline trimming cut 10 bases from V and 5 bases from J; bases unmatched to any gene: 12. This CDR3 is built from 14 residues. CDR1 and CDR2 from the germline V gene are SEHNR and FQNEAQ (reference sequence). For the CDR3, the DNA is TGTGCCACCCAAGGACAGGGGAATGAAAACGAGCAGTACTTC. Protein: CATQGQGNENEQYF. Together with reference TRBV7-9 and TRBJ2-7, the CDR3 gives the full variable domain: DTGVSQNPRHKITKRGQNVTFRCDPISEHNRLYWYRQTLGQGPEFLTYFQNEAQLEKSRLLSDRFSAERPKGSFSTLEIQRTEQGDSAMYLCATQGQGNENEQYFGPGTRLTVT.

Of note for this clone: Other DNA sequences in the same sample also yield this CDR3. The chain combines TRBV19 with TRBJ1-3, with D possibly being TRBD1 (6 bases). V shed 6 bases and J shed 0 bases, with 9 bases lying between them. The CDR3 contains 14 residues. Germline-derived CDR1 and CDR2 are LNHDA and SQIVND (reference sequence). CDR3 protein: CASRQGHSGNTIYF. CDR3 sequence (DNA): TGTGCCAGTAGGCAGGGACACTCTGGAAACACCATATATTTT.

The V and J genes are TRBV5-6 and TRBJ1-1; weak D call: TRBD1 (5 bases). This CDR3 has 17 residues. Germline loops: CDR1 SGHDT, CDR2 YYEEEE. Trimming cost V 1 base and J 4 bases, with 20 bases left between them. The CDR3 spells CASSLSAYRGMGTEAFF. For the CDR3, the DNA is TGTGCCAGCAGCTTGTCGGCTTATAGGGGCATGGGCACTGAAGCTTTCTTT.

The chain employs TRBV7-9 and TRBJ1-2; 9 bases agree with TRBD1. This CDR3 comprises 15 residues. Germline values: CDR1 SEHNR, CDR2 FQNEAQ (reference sequence). The J segment lost 7 bases and the V segment lost 6 bases, leaving 12 bases of the junction unmatched. The CDR3 DNA is TGTGCCAGCAGACCCTGGACAGGGGAGGGGAGTGGCTACACCTTC. Amino acid sequence: CASRPWTGEGSGYTF.

The chain is built from TRBV6-5 and TRBJ1-6, with no clear D. The CDR3 loop spans 13 amino acids. Germline-derived CDR1 and CDR2 are MNHEY and SVGAGI. V dropped 0 bases and J dropped 14 bases, with 11 bases sitting between them. DNA for the CDR3: TGTGCCAGCAGTTACTCTGCGGTAGAATCCCTCCACTTT. Amino acids: CASSYSAVESLHF.

The chain couples TRBV3-1 (or the pseudogene TRBV3-2) to TRBJ2-7; no definite D call. V shed 1 base and J shed 6 bases, with 7 bases lying between them. The CDR3 has 12 residues. Germline V gives CDR1 LGHDT, CDR2 YNNKEL (reference sequence). Here the CDR3 DNA reads TGTGCCAGCAGCCAAGCCCCCGGCGAGCAGTACTTC. The encoded protein is CASSQAPGEQYF.